One sample yielded the 21 T cell receptor beta chains listed below, sequenced in a study of Ad26.COV2.S vaccination and SARS-CoV-2 variants. Treatment: approximately 18 received Ad26.COV2.S at low or high dose, single or two shots; 5 received placebo; per-sample allocation not given. Sampling occurred on day 63 after the first vaccine or placebo injection. TCRdb keeps only in-frame clones here, not all; method: immunoSEQ multiplex PCR. The repertoire holds 300,000 to 450,000 clones, with 80% to 90% as singletons. The sample here was peripheral blood, taken in a trial of Ad26.COV2.S vaccine versus placebo. The source is a person between 18 and 65 years old who received the Ad26.COV2.S COVID-19 vaccine or a placebo.

V usage is TRBV6-5 and J usage is TRBJ1-2, with D tentatively TRBD1 (6 bases). This CDR3 comprises 15 residues. The germline V and J ends were trimmed by 5 bases and 3 bases, with 16 bases remaining between them. Germline V gives CDR1 MNHEY, CDR2 SVGAGI. The CDR3 here is CASSPRDTSYYGYTF. CDR3 sequence (DNA): TGTGCCAGCAGTCCCCGGGACACCTCTTACTATGGCTACACCTTC.

The V call is TRBV10-1, the J call TRBJ2-4; D is unresolved. V gave up 2 bases and J gave up 0 bases, with 11 bases separating them. Germline lookup yields CDR1 WNHNN and CDR2 SYGVQD (reference sequence). The CDR3 runs to 16 residues. The CDR3 protein is CASSEPRQLAKNIQYF. The CDR3 nucleotides read TGCGCCAGCAGTGAGCCACGGCAGCTAGCCAAAAACATTCAGTACTTC.

This chain connects TRBV9 to TRBJ2-3; 7 bases match TRBD2. V lost 4 bases to trimming and J lost 3 bases; unmatched junction nucleotides: 5. This CDR3 has 14 residues. Per the germline V gene, CDR1 is SGDLS and CDR2 is YYNGEE. The CDR3 sequence: CASSPRGGTDTQYF. The CDR3 DNA is TGTGCCAGCAGCCCGAGGGGAGGGACAGATACGCAGTATTTT.

This chain links TRBV19 with TRBJ1-2, with a possible D match to TRBD1 (5 bases). There are 13 residues in the CDR3. V dropped 0 bases and J dropped 7 bases, with 9 bases sitting between them. Per germline, CDR1 LNHDA and CDR2 SQIVND (reference sequence). CDR3 loop: CASSIEEGSGYTF. The CDR3 DNA reads TGTGCCAGTAGTATAGAGGAGGGGTCTGGCTACACCTTC.

The V gene is TRBV30, the J gene TRBJ1-1, with a possible D match to TRBD1 (5 bases). Germline assignment: CDR1 GTSNPN and CDR2 SVGIG (reference sequence). Deletions cut 2 bases from V and 10 bases from J, with 11 bases between. This CDR3 is 11 amino acids long. The CDR3 is CAWSSGSAAFF. The CDR3 bases are TGTGCCTGGAGTTCAGGGAGCGCAGCTTTCTTT. The full variable domain, completed using reference TRBV30 and TRBJ1-1, is SQTIHQWPATLVQPVGSPLSLECTVEGTSNPNLYWYRQAAGRGLQLLFYSVGIGQISSEVPQNLSASRPQDRQFILSSKKLLLSDSGFYLCAWSSGSAAFFGQGTRLTVV.

This clone was observed a single time. The chain links TRBV18 to TRBJ2-5; weak D call: TRBD2 (5 bases). The CDR3 runs to 14 residues. Germline CDR1 and CDR2: KGHSH and LQKENI. V lost 4 bases and J 5 bases, leaving 14 bases between the germline ends. The CDR3 coding sequence is TGTGCCAGCTCACACGGTCAGGAGGTGGAGACCCAGTACTTC. Its translation is CASSHGQEVETQYF.

The CDR3 DNA reads TGTGCCAGCAGTCCGGGACAGGGGCGGAGCACTGAAGCTTTCTTT. Translated, it gives CASSPGQGRSTEAFF. V gene TRBV27 combines with J gene TRBJ1-1, with TRBD1 identical over 10 bases. The germline gives CDR1 MNHEY, CDR2 SMNVEV (reference sequence). V gave up 5 bases and J gave up 4 bases; unmatched junction bases: 7. The CDR3 covers 15 residues.

The chain carries TRBV11-2 and TRBJ2-1; the D gene is possibly TRBD2 (6 bases). V lost 5 bases to trimming and J lost 7 bases, with 12 bases between them. The germline gives CDR1 SGHAT, CDR2 FQNNGV. This CDR3 spans 13 amino acids. The CDR3: CASSAPGLNEQFF. CDR3 nucleotides: TGTGCCAGCAGCGCCCCAGGACTAAATGAGCAGTTCTTC. The whole variable domain, remainder taken from reference TRBV11-2 and TRBJ2-1, is EAGVAQSPRYKIIEKRQSVAFWCNPISGHATLYWYQQILGQGPKLLIQFQNNGVVDDSQLPKDRFSAERLKGVDSTLKIQPAKLEDSAVYLCASSAPGLNEQFFGPGTRLTVL.

The chain couples TRBV27 to TRBJ2-7; D possibly corresponds to TRBD1 (6 bases). CDR3 size: 13 residues. The germline gives CDR1 MNHEY, CDR2 SMNVEV (reference sequence). V was trimmed by 5 bases and J by 1 base, leaving 9 bases between them. The CDR3 is CASSVRGSYEQYF. For the CDR3, the DNA is TGTGCCAGCAGTGTCAGGGGATCCTACGAGCAGTACTTC.

The V and J genes are TRBV11-2 and TRBJ2-2; D not certain. The CDR3 has 17 residues. V was cut by 5 bases and J by 10 bases, with 26 bases left in between. CDR1 and CDR2 from the germline V gene are SGHAT and FQNNGV. The CDR3 sequence is CASSPYPLGSATKELFF. DNA of the CDR3: TGTGCCAGCAGCCCCTACCCCCTCGGGTCAGCCACTAAGGAGCTGTTTTTT.

This chain joins TRBV19 and TRBJ2-1; TRBD2 agrees at 8 bases. Unmatched junction bases numbered 8, after V lost 7 bases and J lost 6 bases. The germline V gene encodes CDR1 LNHDA and CDR2 SQIVND (reference sequence). The CDR3 contains 14 residues. The CDR3 DNA reads as TGTGCCAGTAAGAGGACTAGCCCGCCCAATGAGCAGTTCTTC. Amino acids: CASKRTSPPNEQFF.

In this sample, this clone turned up once. V gene TRBV6-1 combines with J gene TRBJ1-4, with 10 bases matching TRBD1. Germline V gene sequence: CDR1 MNHNS, CDR2 SASEGT. The CDR3 has 15 amino acids. V lost 3 bases to trimming and J lost 5 bases; unmatched junction nucleotides: 3. CDR3 residues: CASSDRTGGNEKLFF. The CDR3 DNA reads as TGTGCCAGCAGTGACAGGACAGGGGGAAATGAAAAACTGTTTTTT.

The chain links TRBV5-4 to TRBJ2-7, with D possibly being TRBD2 (7 bases). Germline-derived CDR1 and CDR2 are SGHNT and YYREEE (reference sequence). This CDR3 contains 15 residues. Trimming took off 0 bases at V and 9 bases at J, with 19 bases between the two ends. CDR3 loop: CASSLGVGGLYPQYF. The CDR3 nucleotides read TGTGCCAGCAGCTTGGGGGTCGGGGGGCTTTATCCGCAGTACTTC.

The chain links TRBV6-1 to TRBJ1-5, with no clear D. This CDR3 has 16 residues. V was pared by 2 bases and J by 0 bases, with 11 bases between. Germline assignment: CDR1 MNHNS and CDR2 SASEGT. The CDR3: CASSEMADYSNQPQHF. Written as DNA, the CDR3 is TGTGCCAGCAGTGAAATGGCAGACTATAGCAATCAGCCCCAGCATTTT.

This clone has more than one count but fewer than ten. The chain recombines TRBV10-3 with TRBJ1-2; a weak D match, TRBD1 (5 bases). Germline loops: CDR1 ENHRY, CDR2 SYGVKD. The V end lost 1 base, the J end lost 5 bases, and 20 bases lay between the germline ends. This CDR3 spans 17 amino acids. The CDR3 here is CAISEFTGHGAYYGYTF. DNA of the CDR3: TGTGCCATCAGTGAGTTTACCGGACACGGGGCCTATTATGGCTACACCTTC.

The chain uses TRBV11-2 and TRBJ2-7; 10 bases match TRBD1. V was pared by 5 bases and J by 3 bases, with 7 bases of the junction left unmatched. The CDR3 has 15 residues. Germline CDR1 SGHAT, CDR2 FQNNGV. The CDR3, as DNA: TGTGCCAGCAGCCAAATTAGGACAGGGGGCTACGAGCAGTACTTC. As protein: CASSQIRTGGYEQYF.

This clone appeared once. The V and J genes are TRBV3-1 (or the pseudogene TRBV3-2) and TRBJ2-5; maybe TRBD2 (5 bases). CDR3 length: 16 residues. Germline assignment: CDR1 LGHDT and CDR2 YNNKEL (reference sequence). V was pared by 3 bases and J by 1 base, with 15 bases between. The CDR3 protein is CASSQRVLKPQETQYF. The CDR3 DNA sequence: TGTGCCAGCAGCCAGAGGGTTCTCAAGCCCCAAGAGACCCAGTACTTC.

This clone appeared a single time. CDR3 DNA sequence: TGTGCCAGCAGTTACTCAACGGGCGAGCAGTACTTC. It yields the protein CASSYSTGEQYF. V gene TRBV6-5 combines with J gene TRBJ2-7; D is unclear. Trimming left V 0 bases short and J 6 bases short, with 6 bases between. Germline V gene data show CDR1 as MNHEY and CDR2 as SVGAGI. CDR3 length equals 12 residues.

The CDR3 loop is CASRPPGLGTDTQYF. In nucleotides, the CDR3 is TGTGCCAGCAGACCCCCAGGGCTGGGAACAGATACGCAGTATTTT. The rearrangement uses TRBV7-2 and TRBJ2-3; the D gene is possibly TRBD1 (5 bases). V was clipped by 6 bases and J by 3 bases, with 16 bases between them. This CDR3 spans 15 amino acids. Germline CDR1 SGHTA, CDR2 FQGNSA.

V gene TRBV5-6 combines with J gene TRBJ2-5; D not certain. The V end lost 4 bases, the J end lost 5 bases, and 18 bases lay between the germline ends. Per the germline V gene, CDR1 is SGHDT and CDR2 is YYEEEE. The CDR3 has 15 residues. CDR3 coding DNA: TGTGCCAGCAGCCCGACCCATCGAAGTTGGGAGACCCAGTACTTC. It yields the protein CASSPTHRSWETQYF.

This clone showed up just a few times. V gene TRBV18 combines with J gene TRBJ1-1; 8 bases are a match to TRBD1. The trim removed 4 bases at V and 5 bases at J, leaving 6 bases unmatched. CDR1 and CDR2 (germline): KGHSH, LQKENI. This CDR3 spans 14 amino acids. The CDR3 DNA is TGTGCCAGCTCACTCCAGACAGGGGAAACTGAAGCTTTCTTT. It yields the protein CASSLQTGETEAFF. Variable domain in full (rest from reference TRBV18 and TRBJ1-1): NAGVMQNPRHLVRRRGQEARLRCSPMKGHSHVYWYRQLPEEGLKFMVYLQKENIIDESGMPKERFSAEFPKEGPSILRIQQVVRGDSAAYFCASSLQTGETEAFFGQGTRLTVV.